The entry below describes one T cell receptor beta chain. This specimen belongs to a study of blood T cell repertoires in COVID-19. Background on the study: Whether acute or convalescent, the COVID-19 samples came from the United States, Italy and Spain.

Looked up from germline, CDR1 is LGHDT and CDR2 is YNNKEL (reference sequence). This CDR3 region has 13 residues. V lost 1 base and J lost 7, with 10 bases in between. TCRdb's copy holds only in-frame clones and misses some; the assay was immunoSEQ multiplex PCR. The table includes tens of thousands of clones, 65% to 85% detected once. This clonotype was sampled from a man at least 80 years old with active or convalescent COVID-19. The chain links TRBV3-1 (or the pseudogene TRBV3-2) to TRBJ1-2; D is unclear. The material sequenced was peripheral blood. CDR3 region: CASSQGSPGGYTF. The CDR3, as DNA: TGTGCCAGCAGCCAAGGCTCTCCGGGTGGCTACACCTTC.